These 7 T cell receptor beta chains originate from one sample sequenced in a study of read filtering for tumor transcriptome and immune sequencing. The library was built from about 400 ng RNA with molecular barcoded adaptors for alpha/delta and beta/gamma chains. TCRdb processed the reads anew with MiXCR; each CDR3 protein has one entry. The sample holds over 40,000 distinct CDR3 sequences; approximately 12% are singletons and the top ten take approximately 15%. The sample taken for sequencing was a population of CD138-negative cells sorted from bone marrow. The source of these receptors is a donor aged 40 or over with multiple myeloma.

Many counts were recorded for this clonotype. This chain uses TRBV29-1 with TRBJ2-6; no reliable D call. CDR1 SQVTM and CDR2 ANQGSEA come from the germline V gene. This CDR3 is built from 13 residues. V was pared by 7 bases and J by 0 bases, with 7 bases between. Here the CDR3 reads CSASISGANVLTF. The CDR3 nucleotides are TGCAGCGCATCAATCTCTGGGGCCAACGTCCTGACTTTC. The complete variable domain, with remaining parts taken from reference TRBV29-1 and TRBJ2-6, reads SAVISQKPSRDICQRGTSLTIQCQVDSQVTMMFWYRQQPGQSLTLIATANQGSEATYESGFVIDKFPISRPNLTFSTLTVSNMSPEDSSIYLCSASISGANVLTFGAGSRLTVL.

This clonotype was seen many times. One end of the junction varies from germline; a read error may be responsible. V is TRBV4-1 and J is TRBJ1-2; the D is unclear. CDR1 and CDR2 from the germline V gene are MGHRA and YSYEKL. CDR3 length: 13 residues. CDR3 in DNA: TGTGCCAGCAGCCAAGATTCAGGAGAAGGCTACACCTTC. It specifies CASSQDSGEGYTF.

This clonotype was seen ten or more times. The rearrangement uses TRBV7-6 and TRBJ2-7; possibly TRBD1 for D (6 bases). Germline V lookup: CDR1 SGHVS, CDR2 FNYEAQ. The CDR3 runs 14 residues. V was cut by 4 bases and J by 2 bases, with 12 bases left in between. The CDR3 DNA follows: TGTGCCAGCAGCTCAAGACAGGAAGCCTACGAGCAGTACTTC. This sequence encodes CASSSRQEAYEQYF. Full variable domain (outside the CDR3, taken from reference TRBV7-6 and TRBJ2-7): GAGVSQSPRYKVTKRGQDVALRCDPISGHVSLYWYRQALGQGPEFLTYFNYEAQQDKSGLPNDRFSAERPEGSISTLTIQRTEQRDSAMYRCASSSRQEAYEQYFGPGTRLTVT.

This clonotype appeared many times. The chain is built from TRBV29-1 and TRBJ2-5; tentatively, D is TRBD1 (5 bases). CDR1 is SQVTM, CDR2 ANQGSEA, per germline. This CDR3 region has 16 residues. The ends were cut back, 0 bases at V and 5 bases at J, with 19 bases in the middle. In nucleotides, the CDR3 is TGCAGCGTTGAAGATAGATGGCAAGGGGTCCGGGAGACCCAGTACTTC. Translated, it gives CSVEDRWQGVRETQYF.

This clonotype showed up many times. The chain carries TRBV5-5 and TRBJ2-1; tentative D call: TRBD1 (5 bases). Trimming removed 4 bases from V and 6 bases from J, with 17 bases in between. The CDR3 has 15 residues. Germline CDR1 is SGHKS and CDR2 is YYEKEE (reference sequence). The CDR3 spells CASSPEAGLGNEQFF. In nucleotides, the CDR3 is TGTGCCAGCAGCCCTGAAGCAGGGTTAGGCAATGAGCAGTTCTTC.

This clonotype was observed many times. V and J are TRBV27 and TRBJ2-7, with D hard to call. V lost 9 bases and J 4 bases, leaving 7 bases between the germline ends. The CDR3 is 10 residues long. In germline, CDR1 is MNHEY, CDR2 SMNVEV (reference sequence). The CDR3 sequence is CARGAYEQYF. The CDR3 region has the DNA TGTGCCAGGGGCGCTTACGAGCAGTACTTC.

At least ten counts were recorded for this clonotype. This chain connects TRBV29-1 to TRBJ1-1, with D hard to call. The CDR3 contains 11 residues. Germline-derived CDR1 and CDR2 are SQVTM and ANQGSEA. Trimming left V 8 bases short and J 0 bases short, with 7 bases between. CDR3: CSSRMNTEAFF. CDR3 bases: TGCAGCTCCCGAATGAACACTGAAGCTTTCTTT.